These 28 T cell receptor beta chains share one sample of origin, sequenced in a study of T cell responses to AZD1222 COVID-19 vaccine. Using immunoSEQ multiplex PCR, the repertoire was profiled, and TCRdb retains in-frame clones only, with some absent. The data hold about 67,000 clones, with approximately 81% observed a single time. This specimen was peripheral blood, taken on day 0 of AZD1222 vaccination. Receptor source: an adult in good health.

This sequence joins TRBV19 and TRBJ2-5, with 13 nucleotides matching TRBD2. The CDR3 length is 17 residues. V lost 6 bases and J lost 5; bases outside the gene matches: 12. CDR1 and CDR2 from the germline V gene are LNHDA and SQIVND (reference sequence). Written as DNA, the CDR3 is TGTGCCAGTAGCCTTGGGACTAGCGGGACCGGCAGGGAGACCCAGTACTTC. The encoded protein is CASSLGTSGTGRETQYF.

This clone is a singleton in its sample. This chain connects TRBV5-1 to TRBJ1-1; D may be TRBD1 (5 bases). Germline V CDR1 and CDR2: SGHRS, YFSETQ. V lost 1 base and J 1 base, leaving 17 bases between the germline ends. The CDR3 totals 17 residues. CDR3 amino acids: CASSLRAGGRRNTEAFF. The CDR3 nucleotides read TGCGCCAGCAGCTTGCGCGCCGGGGGGAGGAGGAACACTGAAGCTTTCTTT.

The rearrangement joins TRBV3-1 (or the pseudogene TRBV3-2) to TRBJ2-5; D gene uncertain. CDR3 length: 14 amino acids. Trimming removed 1 base at V and 5 bases at J, with 11 bases between. The germline V gene has CDR1 LGHDT and CDR2 YNNKEL (reference sequence). This CDR3 is CASSQGAGRETQYF. DNA of the CDR3: TGTGCCAGCAGCCAAGGGGCAGGCCGGGAGACCCAGTACTTC.

This clone appeared a single time. The CDR3 bases are TGTGCCAGCAGCTTAGGGGGGACAGGGACGACTTTCTTT. Residues: CASSLGGTGTTFF. The chain couples TRBV11-3 to TRBJ1-1; TRBD1 matches 9 bases. V shed 1 base and J 12 bases; nucleotides not matched to a gene: 6. Germline V lookup: CDR1 SGHNT, CDR2 YENEEA. The CDR3 runs to 13 residues.

The chain uses TRBV6-5 and TRBJ1-1; D gene uncertain. Trimming left V 2 bases short and J 1 base short, with 11 bases between. The CDR3 has 15 amino acids. Germline V gene data show CDR1 as MNHEY and CDR2 as SVGAGI. CDR3 sequence (DNA): TGTGCCAGCAGTTACAGGTTAAGGTCGAACACTGAAGCTTTCTTT. Encoded protein: CASSYRLRSNTEAFF.

The V call is TRBV12-2, the J call TRBJ2-1; the tabulated D call, TRBD2, remains unverified against the DNA. TRBV12-2 is a pseudogene. The CDR3 spans 16 residues. Here the CDR3 DNA reads TGTGCAAGTCGCTTATGTTGCAGCGTAGCCTACAATGAGCAGTTCTTC. Translating gives CASRLCCSVAYNEQFF.

This clone was seen only once. J is TRBJ2-2 and V is TRBV27, with 15 bases fitting TRBD2. The CDR3 consists of 17 residues. Trimming at V came to 5 bases and at J to 5 bases, leaving 6 bases not matched to a gene. In germline, CDR1 is MNHEY, CDR2 SMNVEV (reference sequence). As DNA, the CDR3 is TGTGCCAGCAGTCCCCCGGGACTAGCGGGAGGAACCGGGGAGCTGTTTTTT. It yields the protein CASSPPGLAGGTGELFF.

The chain combines TRBV7-9 with TRBJ2-1, with TRBD1 matching over 10 bases. The CDR3 extends over 16 amino acids. In germline, CDR1 is SEHNR, CDR2 FQNEAQ (reference sequence). Trimming removed 1 base from V and 4 bases from J; junction bases left unmatched: 4. The CDR3 reads CASSLGQGAGYNEQFF. CDR3 DNA: TGTGCCAGCAGCTTAGGACAGGGGGCTGGATACAATGAGCAGTTCTTC.

In its sample, this clone was seen a few times. The chain recombines TRBV28 with TRBJ2-1, with 8 positions matching TRBD1. CDR1 and CDR2 (germline): MDHEN, SYDVKM. V trimming: 6 bases; J trimming: 8 bases; junction bases outside the gene matches: 9. The CDR3 runs to 14 residues. The CDR3 loop is CASRGLDRGDEQFF. CDR3 coding DNA: TGTGCCAGCAGGGGGCTTGACAGGGGTGATGAGCAGTTCTTC.

The chain carries TRBV6-6 and TRBJ1-5, with D hard to call. Germline V gene sequence: CDR1 MNHNY, CDR2 SVGAGI (reference sequence). The CDR3 contains 18 residues. Trimming removed 5 bases at V and 1 base at J, with 21 bases between. CDR3 amino acids: CASSPSAGSDVSNQPQHF. The CDR3 DNA reads TGTGCCAGCAGTCCCTCTGCGGGTAGCGATGTAAGCAATCAGCCCCAGCATTTT.

This chain uses TRBV14 with TRBJ2-3; 12 bases align to TRBD1. In germline, CDR1 is SGHDN, CDR2 FVKESK. Unmatched junction bases numbered 6, after V lost 5 bases and J lost 6 bases. There are 15 residues in the CDR3. The CDR3 region is CASSWGQGASDTQYF. The CDR3 DNA sequence: TGTGCCAGCAGCTGGGGACAGGGGGCTTCGGATACGCAGTATTTT.

The V and J genes are TRBV7-3 and TRBJ2-7; D remains ambiguous. V was shortened by 4 bases and J by 6 bases, with 13 bases between the two germline ends. Germline V CDR1 and CDR2: SGHTA, FQGTGA. The CDR3 runs to 13 residues. The CDR3 nucleotides read TGTGCCAGCAGCTCTCCCCCCTCCAGCGAGCAGTACTTC. It encodes CASSSPPSSEQYF.

The chain recombines TRBV5-1 with TRBJ1-2, with 7 bases that match TRBD1. Trimming at V came to 5 bases and at J to 0 bases, leaving 4 bases not matched to a gene. The V gene's germline CDR1 is SGHRS and CDR2 YFSETQ. CDR3 length: 14 residues. The CDR3 protein is CASSKTGPNYGYTF. The CDR3 DNA reads as TGCGCCAGCAGTAAGACAGGGCCTAACTATGGCTACACCTTC.

The chain carries TRBV3-1 (or the pseudogene TRBV3-2) and TRBJ1-2; D possibly corresponds to TRBD1 (6 bases). This CDR3 has 12 amino acids. Per the germline V gene, CDR1 is LGHDT and CDR2 is YNNKEL (reference sequence). Trimming stripped 7 bases from V and 2 bases from J, with 8 bases between. In DNA, the CDR3 is TGTGCCAGCAAAGGGGGGAACTATGGCTACACCTTC. Translating gives CASKGGNYGYTF.

This sequence joins TRBV7-8 and TRBJ2-1; TRBD2 agrees at 13 bases. CDR3 length: 22 residues. V trimming: 5 bases; J trimming: 0 bases; junction bases outside the gene matches: 19. Germline assignment: CDR1 SGHVS and CDR2 FQNEAQ. The CDR3 DNA follows: TGTGCCAGCAGCCTAGAACGGGTGAGGACTAGCGGGGGATTGAGCTCCTACAATGAGCAGTTCTTC. Translating gives CASSLERVRTSGGLSSYNEQFF. Combining the CDR3 with reference TRBV7-8 and TRBJ2-1 gives the whole variable domain GAGVSQSPRYKVAKRGQDVALRCDPISGHVSLFWYQQALGQGPEFLTYFQNEAQLDKSGLPSDRFFAERPEGSVSTLKIQRTQQEDSAVYLCASSLERVRTSGGLSSYNEQFFGPGTRLTVL.

The chain is built from TRBV6-5 and TRBJ1-5, with 7 positions matching TRBD1. Germline V lookup: CDR1 MNHEY, CDR2 SVGAGI. The J segment lost 3 bases and the V segment lost 6 bases, leaving 5 bases of the junction unmatched. The CDR3 is 14 residues long. CDR3 sequence: CASRPGQNNQPQHF. The CDR3 DNA follows: TGTGCCAGCAGACCGGGACAGAACAATCAGCCCCAGCATTTT.

The genes are TRBV15 and TRBJ2-7; 8 bases are shared with TRBD2. J was trimmed by 3 bases and V by 1 base; bases with no gene match: 5. CDR3 length equals 15 residues. Germline V lookup: CDR1 LNHNV, CDR2 YYDKDF (reference sequence). For the CDR3, the DNA is TGTGCCACCAGCAGAGGAACTAGCGGAGTCTACGAGCAGTACTTC. It codes for CATSRGTSGVYEQYF.

This chain joins TRBV11-2 and TRBJ2-3; TRBD2 agrees at 10 bases. Germline V gene lookup returns CDR1 SGHAT and CDR2 FQNNGV. V lost 1 base, J lost 4 bases, and 5 bases stayed unmatched. This CDR3 contains 16 residues. The CDR3 is CASSLGTSGMADTQYF. The CDR3, as DNA: TGTGCCAGCAGCTTAGGCACTAGCGGGATGGCAGATACGCAGTATTTT.

The chain links TRBV27 to TRBJ1-3; the D gene is possibly TRBD1 (5 bases). V was trimmed by 8 bases and J by 7 bases, leaving 9 bases between them. The CDR3 loop spans 11 amino acids. Looked up from germline, CDR1 is MNHEY and CDR2 is SMNVEV (reference sequence). CDR3 sequence (DNA): TGTGCCAGCTGGGGGGGGAACACCATATATTTT. Protein sequence: CASWGGNTIYF.

The gene calls are TRBV3-1 (or the pseudogene TRBV3-2) and TRBJ1-1, with 8 bases fitting TRBD1. The germline V gene encodes CDR1 LGHDT and CDR2 YNNKEL (reference sequence). This CDR3 is 15 amino acids long. V was pared by 1 base and J by 3 bases, with 4 bases of the junction left unmatched. CDR3 in amino acids: CASSQAQGADTEAFF. CDR3 coding DNA: TGTGCCAGCAGCCAAGCCCAGGGGGCTGACACTGAAGCTTTCTTT.

This sequence joins TRBV30 and TRBJ2-7; 8 nucleotides line up with TRBD1. From germline, CDR1 is GTSNPN and CDR2 SVGIG (reference sequence). The CDR3 contains 13 residues. V was pared by 3 bases and J by 3 bases, with 4 bases of the junction left unmatched. In DNA, the CDR3 is TGTGCCTGGAGGGACGGACAGGGCTACGAGCAGTACTTC. This encodes CAWRDGQGYEQYF.

The chain links TRBV4-3 to TRBJ1-2; 7 bases are shared with TRBD1. V lost 0 bases and J lost 3; bases outside the gene matches: 7. The CDR3 is made up of 16 amino acids. CDR1 LGHNA and CDR2 YSLEER come from the germline V gene. The CDR3 region is CASSQDPNRGHYGYTF. The CDR3 DNA reads as TGCGCCAGCAGCCAAGATCCTAACAGGGGCCACTATGGCTACACCTTC.

The gene calls are TRBV4-3 and TRBJ1-4; D gene ambiguous. V gave up 3 bases and J gave up 8 bases, with 19 bases separating them. Germline lookup yields CDR1 LGHNA and CDR2 YSLEER. The CDR3 sequence is 16 residues long. CDR3: CASSQTSTSVGEKLFF. In DNA, the CDR3 is TGCGCCAGCAGCCAGACTTCAACCTCCGTTGGGGAAAAACTGTTTTTT.

The chain couples TRBV25-1 to TRBJ2-5; D is possibly TRBD2 (6 bases). CDR1 MGHDK and CDR2 SYGVNS come from the germline V gene. The V and J ends lost 8 bases and 1 base respectively, with 14 bases between them. This CDR3 has 14 residues. For the CDR3, the DNA is TGTGCCAGCTGCATCCGGGAGATCCAAGAGACCCAGTACTTC. Its protein is CASCIREIQETQYF.

This clone has just one count. This chain connects TRBV5-4 to TRBJ2-7; 7 bases map to TRBD1. The J segment lost 6 bases and the V segment lost 4 bases, leaving 16 bases of the junction unmatched. Germline CDR1 SGHNT, CDR2 YYREEE (reference sequence). The length of the CDR3 is 16 residues. The CDR3 DNA is TGTGCCAGCAGCCCAGGACAGGTAGGGATTGTGGCCGAGCAGTACTTC. Its translation is CASSPGQVGIVAEQYF.

The genes are TRBV28 and TRBJ1-5; TRBD1 is a possible D gene (5 bases). Trimming cost V 2 bases and J 5 bases, with 10 bases left between them. Looked up from germline, CDR1 is MDHEN and CDR2 is SYDVKM. The CDR3 spans 14 residues. The DNA of the CDR3 is TGTGCCAGCAGTTTACAGCAGGGCGATCAGCCCCAGCATTTT. It translates to CASSLQQGDQPQHF.

The chain is built from TRBV7-2 and TRBJ1-5, with no clear D. The CDR3 sequence is 13 residues long. Germline V gives CDR1 SGHTA, CDR2 FQGNSA. Trimming left V 3 bases short and J 3 bases short, with 6 bases between. CDR3 region: CASSFLNNQPQHF. The CDR3 bases are TGTGCCAGCAGCTTCTTGAACAATCAGCCCCAGCATTTT. Using reference TRBV7-2 and TRBJ1-5 for the parts outside the CDR3, the full variable domain is GAGVSQSPSNKVTEKGKDVELRCDPISGHTALYWYRQSLGQGLEFLIYFQGNSAPDKSGLPSDRFSAERTGGSVSTLTIQRTQQEDSAVYLCASSFLNNQPQHFGDGTRLSIL.

The V call is TRBV15, the J call TRBJ1-1; D possibly corresponds to TRBD1 (6 bases). The CDR3 has 16 amino acids. The germline V and J ends were trimmed by 0 bases and 1 base, with 12 bases remaining between them. In germline, CDR1 is LNHNV, CDR2 YYDKDF (reference sequence). CDR3 in DNA: TGTGCCACCAGCAGAGATGAGGGGGGCGAGAACACTGAAGCTTTCTTT. Translation: CATSRDEGGENTEAFF. The whole variable domain, filled in from reference TRBV15 and TRBJ1-1, reads DAMVIQNPRYQVTQFGKPVTLSCSQTLNHNVMYWYQQKSSQAPKLLFHYYDKDFNNEADTPDNFQSRRPNTSFCFLDIRSPGLGDTAMYLCATSRDEGGENTEAFFGQGTRLTVV.